The 13 T cell receptor beta chains in this list originate from one sample, sequenced in a study of breast tumors, draining lymph nodes, adjacent tissues. Samples came from axillary lymph nodes draining the breast cancer. TCRdb recomputed calls from the multiplex PCR reads with MiXCR, one row per CDR3 protein. The repertoire includes 150,000 to 200,000 distinct CDR3 sequences, over 25% of them detected once, and 4.3% sits in the top ten. The sequenced sample was axillary lymph node tissue. The receptor source for this set is a female donor with breast cancer. Some clones in this sample may be carry-over from other donors' samples.

The CDR3 sequence is CASSPPVTGSSYEQYF. CDR3 bases: TGTGCCAGCTCACCACCTGTGACGGGCAGCTCCTACGAGCAGTACTTC. The chain has TRBV18 and TRBJ2-7; D unclear. CDR1 is KGHSH, CDR2 LQKENI, per germline. The CDR3 is 16 residues long. The germline V and J ends were trimmed by 0 bases and 0 bases, with 12 bases remaining between them.

This clonotype was counted many times. The V call is TRBV5-5, the J call TRBJ1-5; D perhaps matches TRBD1 (6 bases). The ends were cut back, 4 bases at V and 0 bases at J, with 14 bases in the middle. In germline, CDR1 is SGHKS, CDR2 YYEKEE (reference sequence). This CDR3 has 16 amino acids. The chain's CDR3 is CASSPQGSYSNQPQHF. DNA for the CDR3: TGTGCCAGCAGCCCACAGGGCTCCTATAGCAATCAGCCCCAGCATTTT.

Comments on this clonotype: A much larger clonotype is one base distant, so this may be a read error. The V and J genes are TRBV6-1 and TRBJ1-5, with D unresolved. CDR3 length: 14 amino acids. V lost 7 bases and J 2 bases, leaving 12 bases between the germline ends. Germline CDR1 MNHNS, CDR2 SASEGT. This CDR3 is CASTRVQGNQPQHF. In DNA, the CDR3 is TGTGCCAGCACCCGAGTGCAGGGCAATCAGCCCCAGCATTTT.

With regard to this clonotype: A junction boundary mismatches the germline segment, possibly from a read error. The V and J genes are TRBV12-3 or TRBV12-4 and TRBJ2-7; possible D gene TRBD1, 5 bases. The CDR3 is 14 amino acids. CDR3 nucleotides: TGTGCTAGCACTTTCCTGGGGCGGCACTACGAGCAGTACTTC. Protein: CASTFLGRHYEQYF.

This clonotype was recorded at least ten times. The V and J genes are TRBV2 and TRBJ2-3; D unclear. Germline V gives CDR1 SNHLY, CDR2 FYNNEI. V lost 6 bases and J lost 4, with 14 bases in between. CDR3 length: 14 residues. The CDR3 protein is CASSDTGGADTQYF. The CDR3 nucleotides are TGTGCCAGCAGCGACACGGGTGGGGCAGATACGCAGTATTTT.

This clonotype was counted ten times or more. This rearrangement joins TRBV30 to TRBJ2-3; 7 bases line up with TRBD1. CDR1 and CDR2 (germline): GTSNPN, SVGIG (reference sequence). This CDR3 is built from 13 residues. V lost 5 bases, J lost 4 bases, and 6 bases stayed unmatched. The CDR3 DNA reads as TGTGCCTGGGATCACGGACAGGCAGATACGCAGTATTTT. Translated, it gives CAWDHGQADTQYF.

The chain couples TRBV15 to TRBJ1-6; D perhaps matches TRBD1 (5 bases). The germline V gene has CDR1 LNHNV and CDR2 YYDKDF (reference sequence). V was trimmed by 0 bases and J by 13 bases, leaving 10 bases between them. This CDR3 is 13 amino acids long. Written as DNA, the CDR3 is TGTGCCACCAGCAGAGATGGGGGGAGTCCCCTCCACTTT. Residues: CATSRDGGSPLHF.

There are many counts of this clonotype. The V call is TRBV10-3, the J call TRBJ2-3; the D is unclear. CDR1 ENHRY and CDR2 SYGVKD come from the germline V gene. The CDR3 runs to 14 residues. V lost 3 bases and J 7 bases, leaving 14 bases between the germline ends. The CDR3 bases are TGTGCCATCAGTGATTATCCTGGCCGTTATACGCAGTATTTT. Translation: CAISDYPGRYTQYF.

This clonotype was detected ten times or more. This chain connects TRBV29-1 to TRBJ2-7, with D possibly matching TRBD2 (5 bases). Trimming stripped 6 bases from V and 0 bases from J, with 12 bases between. Germline-derived CDR1 and CDR2 are SQVTM and ANQGSEA. The CDR3 has 13 amino acids. The CDR3 spells CSVRVGSSYEQYF. CDR3 sequence (DNA): TGCAGCGTGAGGGTCGGTAGCTCCTACGAGCAGTACTTC.

In DNA form, the CDR3 reads TGTGCCCGGGGGCGGGTTTCCTACGAGCAGTACTTC. Translation: CARGRVSYEQYF. V and J are TRBV15 and TRBJ2-7; D possibly uses TRBD1 or TRBD2 (6 bases each). The germline V and J ends were trimmed by 11 bases and 1 base, with 12 bases remaining between them. The CDR3 is made up of 12 amino acids. From germline, CDR1 is LNHNV and CDR2 YYDKDF (reference sequence). Together with reference TRBV15 and TRBJ2-7, the CDR3 gives the full variable domain: DAMVIQNPRYQVTQFGKPVTLSCSQTLNHNVMYWYQQKSSQAPKLLFHYYDKDFNNEADTPDNFQSRRPNTSFCFLDIRSPGLGDTAMYLCARGRVSYEQYFGPGTRLTVT.

This clonotype has a count of ten or more. The J gene is TRBJ2-5, the V gene TRBV10-2; perhaps TRBD2 as D (6 bases). V dropped 2 bases and J dropped 2 bases, with 9 bases sitting between them. The CDR3 length is 14 residues. Per germline, CDR1 WSHSY and CDR2 SAAADI. In nucleotides, the CDR3 is TGCGCCAGCAGTGAGGTGGACTATCAAGAGACCCAGTACTTC. Its translation: CASSEVDYQETQYF.

This clonotype appeared many times. The chain uses TRBV14 and TRBJ2-7, with D perhaps matching TRBD2 (6 bases). CDR1 is SGHDN and CDR2 is FVKESK in the germline V gene. This CDR3 region has 15 residues. Trimming took 0 bases from V and 0 from J, leaving 9 bases between them. The CDR3 sequence: CASSQDGGSSYEQYF. The CDR3 nucleotides are TGTGCCAGCAGCCAAGATGGGGGGTCCTCCTACGAGCAGTACTTC.

In its sample, this clonotype was seen many times. The chain links TRBV20-1 to TRBJ2-5; 8 nucleotides agree with TRBD1. Germline V lookup: CDR1 DFQATT, CDR2 SNEGSKA (reference sequence). The CDR3 loop spans 17 amino acids. After removal of 1 base from V and 5 bases from J, the junction contained 15 bases not matched to a gene. The CDR3 nucleotides are TGCAGTGCTAGAGTGGGACAGGAGCCTAGTCCCCTGGAGACCCAGTACTTC. Translation: CSARVGQEPSPLETQYF.